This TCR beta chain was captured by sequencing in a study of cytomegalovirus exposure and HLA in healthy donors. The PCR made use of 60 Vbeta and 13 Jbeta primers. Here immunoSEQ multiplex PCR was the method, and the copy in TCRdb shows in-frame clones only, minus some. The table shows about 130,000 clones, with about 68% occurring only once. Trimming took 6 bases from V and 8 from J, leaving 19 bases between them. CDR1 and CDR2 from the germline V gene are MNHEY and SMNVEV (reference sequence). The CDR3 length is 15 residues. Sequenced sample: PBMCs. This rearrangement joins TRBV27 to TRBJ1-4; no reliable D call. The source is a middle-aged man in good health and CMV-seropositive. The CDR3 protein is CASSPESGVAEKLFF. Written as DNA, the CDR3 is TGTGCCAGCAGCCCCGAAAGTGGGGTAGCGGAAAAACTGTTTTTT.